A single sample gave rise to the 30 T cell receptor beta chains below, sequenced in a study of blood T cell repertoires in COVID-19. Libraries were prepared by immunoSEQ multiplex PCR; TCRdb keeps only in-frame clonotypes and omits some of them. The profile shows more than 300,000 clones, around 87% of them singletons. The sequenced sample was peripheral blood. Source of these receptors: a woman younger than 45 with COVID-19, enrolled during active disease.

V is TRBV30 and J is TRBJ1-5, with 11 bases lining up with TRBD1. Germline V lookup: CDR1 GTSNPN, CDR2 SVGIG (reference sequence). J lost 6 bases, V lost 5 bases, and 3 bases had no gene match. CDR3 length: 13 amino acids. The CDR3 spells CAWGGTGGQPQHF. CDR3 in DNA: TGTGCCTGGGGAGGGACAGGGGGTCAGCCCCAGCATTTT. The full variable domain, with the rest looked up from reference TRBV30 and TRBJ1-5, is SQTIHQWPATLVQPVGSPLSLECTVEGTSNPNLYWYRQAAGRGLQLLFYSVGIGQISSEVPQNLSASRPQDRQFILSSKKLLLSDSGFYLCAWGGTGGQPQHFGDGTRLSIL.

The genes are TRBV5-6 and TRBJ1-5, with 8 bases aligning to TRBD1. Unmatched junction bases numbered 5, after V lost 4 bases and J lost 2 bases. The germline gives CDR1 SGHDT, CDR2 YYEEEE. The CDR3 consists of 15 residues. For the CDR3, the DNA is TGTGCCAGCAGCCCCAGGGGGCGCGGCAATCAGCCCCAGCATTTT. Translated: CASSPRGRGNQPQHF.

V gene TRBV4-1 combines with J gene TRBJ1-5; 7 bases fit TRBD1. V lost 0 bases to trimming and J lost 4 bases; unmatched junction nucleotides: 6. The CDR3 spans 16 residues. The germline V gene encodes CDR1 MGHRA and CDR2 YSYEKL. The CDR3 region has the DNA TGCGCCAGCAGCCAAGAGTTTGGACAGGTTAATCAGCCCCAGCATTTT. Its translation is CASSQEFGQVNQPQHF.

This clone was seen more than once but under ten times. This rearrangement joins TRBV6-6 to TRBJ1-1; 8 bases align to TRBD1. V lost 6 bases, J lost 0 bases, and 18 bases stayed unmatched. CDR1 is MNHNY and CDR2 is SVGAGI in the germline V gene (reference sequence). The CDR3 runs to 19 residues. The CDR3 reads CASSYQVGTGTGVNTEAFF. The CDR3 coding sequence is TGTGCCAGCAGCTATCAAGTGGGAACCGGGACAGGAGTGAACACTGAAGCTTTCTTT.

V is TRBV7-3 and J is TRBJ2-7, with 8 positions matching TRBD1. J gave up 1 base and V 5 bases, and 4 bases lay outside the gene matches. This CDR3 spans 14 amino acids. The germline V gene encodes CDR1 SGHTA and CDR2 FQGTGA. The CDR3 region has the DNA TGTGCCAGCAGCCCGACAGGGGCTTCCTACGAGCAGTACTTC. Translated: CASSPTGASYEQYF.

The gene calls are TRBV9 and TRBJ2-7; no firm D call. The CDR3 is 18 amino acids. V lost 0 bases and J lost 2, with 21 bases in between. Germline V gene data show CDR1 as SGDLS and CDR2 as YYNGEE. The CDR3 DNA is TGTGCCAGCAGCGTAGGTTCCCCACACTACCAGACCCCCTACGAGCAGTACTTC. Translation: CASSVGSPHYQTPYEQYF.

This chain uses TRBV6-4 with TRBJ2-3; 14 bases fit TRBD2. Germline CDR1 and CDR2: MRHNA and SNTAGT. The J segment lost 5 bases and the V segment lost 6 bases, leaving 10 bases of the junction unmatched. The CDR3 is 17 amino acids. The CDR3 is CASRTPGLAGEVDTQYF. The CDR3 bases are TGTGCCAGCAGGACACCGGGACTAGCGGGAGAGGTAGATACGCAGTATTTT.

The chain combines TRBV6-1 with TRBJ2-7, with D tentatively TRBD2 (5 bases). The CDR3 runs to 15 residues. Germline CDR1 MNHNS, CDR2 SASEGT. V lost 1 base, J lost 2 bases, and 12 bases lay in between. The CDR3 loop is CASSEGESPAYEQYF. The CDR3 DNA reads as TGTGCCAGCAGTGAAGGGGAGAGCCCGGCCTACGAGCAGTACTTC.

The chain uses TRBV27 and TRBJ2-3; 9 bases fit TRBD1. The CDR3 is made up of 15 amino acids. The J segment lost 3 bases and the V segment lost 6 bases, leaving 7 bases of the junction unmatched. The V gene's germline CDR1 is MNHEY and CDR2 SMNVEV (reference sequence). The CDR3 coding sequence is TGTGCCAGCAGCTCGGGACAGGGCAGAACAGATACGCAGTATTTT. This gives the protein CASSSGQGRTDTQYF.

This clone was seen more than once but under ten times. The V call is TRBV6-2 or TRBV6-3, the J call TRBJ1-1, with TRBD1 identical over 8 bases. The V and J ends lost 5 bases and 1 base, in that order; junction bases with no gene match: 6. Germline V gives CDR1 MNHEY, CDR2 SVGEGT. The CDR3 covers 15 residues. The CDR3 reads CASSTRQGRNTEAFF. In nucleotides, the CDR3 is TGTGCCAGCAGTACAAGACAGGGGAGGAACACTGAAGCTTTCTTT.

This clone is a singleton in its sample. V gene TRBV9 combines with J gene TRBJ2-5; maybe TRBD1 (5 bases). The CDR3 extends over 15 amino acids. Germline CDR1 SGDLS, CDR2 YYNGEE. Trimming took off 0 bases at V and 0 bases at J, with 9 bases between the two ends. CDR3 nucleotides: TGTGCCAGCAGCGTAGGGGCAGGGAACCAAGAGACCCAGTACTTC. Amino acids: CASSVGAGNQETQYF.

The CDR3 sequence: CASSPSGSRDTGELFF. The CDR3 bases are TGTGCCAGCAGTCCTAGCGGGAGTCGGGACACCGGGGAGCTGTTTTTT. J is TRBJ2-2 and V is TRBV28; 10 bases map to TRBD2. V lost 5 bases, J lost 3 bases, and 6 bases stayed unmatched. CDR1 is MDHEN, CDR2 SYDVKM, per germline. The CDR3 is 16 residues long. The full variable domain, completed using reference TRBV28 and TRBJ2-2, is DVKVTQSSRYLVKRTGEKVFLECVQDMDHENMFWYRQDPGLGLRLIYFSYDVKMKEKGDIPEGYSVSREKKERFSLILESASTNQTSMYLCASSPSGSRDTGELFFGEGSRLTVL.

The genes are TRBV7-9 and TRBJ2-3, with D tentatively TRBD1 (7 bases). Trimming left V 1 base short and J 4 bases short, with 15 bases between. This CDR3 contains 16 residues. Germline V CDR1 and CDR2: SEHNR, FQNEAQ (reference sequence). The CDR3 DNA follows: TGTGCCAGCAGCTTAGACAGGGGTTGGGGGGCAGATACGCAGTATTTT. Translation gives CASSLDRGWGADTQYF.

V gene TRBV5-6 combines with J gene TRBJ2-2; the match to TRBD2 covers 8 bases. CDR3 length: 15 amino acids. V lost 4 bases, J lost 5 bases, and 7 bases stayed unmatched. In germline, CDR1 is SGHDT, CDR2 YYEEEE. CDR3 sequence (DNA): TGTGCCAGCAGCCCCCCGGGACTAGTGACCGGGGAGCTGTTTTTT. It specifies CASSPPGLVTGELFF.

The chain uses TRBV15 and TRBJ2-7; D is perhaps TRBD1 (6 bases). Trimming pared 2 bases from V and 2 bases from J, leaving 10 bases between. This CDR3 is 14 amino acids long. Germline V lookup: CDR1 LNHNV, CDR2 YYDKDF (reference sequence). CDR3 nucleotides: TGTGCCACCAGCAGACCGGGACAAACCTACGAGCAGTACTTC. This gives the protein CATSRPGQTYEQYF.

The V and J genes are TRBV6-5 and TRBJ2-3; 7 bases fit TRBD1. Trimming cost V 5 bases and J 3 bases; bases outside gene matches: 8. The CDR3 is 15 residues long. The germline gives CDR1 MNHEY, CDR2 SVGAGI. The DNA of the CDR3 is TGTGCCAGCAGTCCCCGACAGGGTGAGACAGATACGCAGTATTTT. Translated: CASSPRQGETDTQYF.

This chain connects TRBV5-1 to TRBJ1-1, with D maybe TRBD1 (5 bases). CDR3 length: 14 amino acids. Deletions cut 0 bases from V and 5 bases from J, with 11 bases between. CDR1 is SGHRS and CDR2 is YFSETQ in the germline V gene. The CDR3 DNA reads TGCGCCAGCAGCTTGGACGGGGGAAGGACTGAAGCTTTCTTT. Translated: CASSLDGGRTEAFF.

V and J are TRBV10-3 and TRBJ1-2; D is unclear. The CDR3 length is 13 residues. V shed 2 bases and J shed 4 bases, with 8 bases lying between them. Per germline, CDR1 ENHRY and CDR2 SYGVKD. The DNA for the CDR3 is TGTGCCATCAGTGAGGGCAGAATCTATGGCTACACCTTC. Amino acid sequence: CAISEGRIYGYTF.

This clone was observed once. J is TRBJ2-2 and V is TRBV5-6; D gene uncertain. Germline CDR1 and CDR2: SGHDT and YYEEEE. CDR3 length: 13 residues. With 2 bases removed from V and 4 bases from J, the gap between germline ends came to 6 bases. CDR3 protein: CASSFRLTGELFF. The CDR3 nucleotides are TGTGCCAGCAGCTTTCGACTCACCGGGGAGCTGTTTTTT.

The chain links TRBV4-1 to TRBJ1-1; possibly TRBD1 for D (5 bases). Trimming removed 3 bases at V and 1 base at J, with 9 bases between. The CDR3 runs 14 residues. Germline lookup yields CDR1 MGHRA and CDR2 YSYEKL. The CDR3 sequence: CASSQMTANTEAFF. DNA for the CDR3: TGCGCCAGCAGCCAGATGACAGCGAACACTGAAGCTTTCTTT.

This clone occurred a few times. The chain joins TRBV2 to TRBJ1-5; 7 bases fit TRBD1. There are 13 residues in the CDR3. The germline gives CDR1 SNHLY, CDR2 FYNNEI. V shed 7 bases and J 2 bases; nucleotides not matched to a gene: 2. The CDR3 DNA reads TGTGCCAGCACGACAGGGCGCAATCAGCCCCAGCATTTT. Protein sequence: CASTTGRNQPQHF.

CDR3 amino acids: CASSLTLGQANSGNTIYF. The CDR3 DNA reads TGTGCCAGCAGCCTAACCCTGGGACAGGCGAACTCTGGAAACACCATATATTTT. V and J are TRBV7-2 and TRBJ1-3; 8 positions match TRBD1. V shed 5 bases and J 0 bases; nucleotides not matched to a gene: 12. Per the germline V gene, CDR1 is SGHTA and CDR2 is FQGNSA. The length of the CDR3 is 18 residues. Full variable domain (remainder filled in from reference TRBV7-2 and TRBJ1-3): GAGVSQSPSNKVTEKGKDVELRCDPISGHTALYWYRQSLGQGLEFLIYFQGNSAPDKSGLPSDRFSAERTGGSVSTLTIQRTQQEDSAVYLCASSLTLGQANSGNTIYFGEGSWLTVV.

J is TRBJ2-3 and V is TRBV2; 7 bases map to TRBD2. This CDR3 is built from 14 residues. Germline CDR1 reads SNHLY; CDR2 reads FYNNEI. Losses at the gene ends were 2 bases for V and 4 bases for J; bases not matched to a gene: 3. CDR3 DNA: TGTGCCAGCAGTGAAACTAGCGTCCCAGATACGCAGTATTTT. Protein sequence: CASSETSVPDTQYF.

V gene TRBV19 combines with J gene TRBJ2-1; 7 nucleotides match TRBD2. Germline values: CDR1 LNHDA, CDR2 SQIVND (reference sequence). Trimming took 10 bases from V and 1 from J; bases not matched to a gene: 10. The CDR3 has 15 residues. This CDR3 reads CATRPGRESYNEQFF. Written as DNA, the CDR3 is TGTGCCACTCGTCCGGGGCGGGAGTCCTACAATGAGCAGTTCTTC.

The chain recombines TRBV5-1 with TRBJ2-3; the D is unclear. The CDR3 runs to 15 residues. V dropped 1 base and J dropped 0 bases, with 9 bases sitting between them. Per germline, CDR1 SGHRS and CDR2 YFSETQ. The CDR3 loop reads CASSLQARSTDTQYF. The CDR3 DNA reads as TGCGCCAGCAGCTTGCAAGCGCGTAGCACAGATACGCAGTATTTT.

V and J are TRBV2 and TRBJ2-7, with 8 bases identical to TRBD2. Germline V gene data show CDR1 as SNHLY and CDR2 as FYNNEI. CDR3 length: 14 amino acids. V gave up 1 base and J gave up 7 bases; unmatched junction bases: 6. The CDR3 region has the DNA TGTGCCAGCAGTGAAGAACTAGCGGAGGGGGAGCAGTACTTC. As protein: CASSEELAEGEQYF.

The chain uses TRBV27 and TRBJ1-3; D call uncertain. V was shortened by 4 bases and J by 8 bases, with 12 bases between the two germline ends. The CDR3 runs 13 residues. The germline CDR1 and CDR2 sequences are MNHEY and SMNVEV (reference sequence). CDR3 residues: CASSSREGDTIYF. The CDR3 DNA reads TGTGCCAGCAGTTCCCGGGAGGGAGACACCATATATTTT.

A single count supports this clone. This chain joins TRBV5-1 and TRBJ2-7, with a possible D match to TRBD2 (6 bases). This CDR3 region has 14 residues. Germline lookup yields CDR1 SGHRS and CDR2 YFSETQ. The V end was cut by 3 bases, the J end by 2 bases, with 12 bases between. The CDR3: CASSSGTATYEQYF. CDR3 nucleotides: TGCGCCAGCAGCTCGGGGACTGCCACCTACGAGCAGTACTTC.

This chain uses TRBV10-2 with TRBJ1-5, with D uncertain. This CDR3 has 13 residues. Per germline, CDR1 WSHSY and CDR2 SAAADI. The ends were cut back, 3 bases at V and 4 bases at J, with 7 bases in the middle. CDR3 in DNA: TGCGCCAGCAGTGAAAGAGTTAATCAGCCCCAGCATTTT. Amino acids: CASSERVNQPQHF.

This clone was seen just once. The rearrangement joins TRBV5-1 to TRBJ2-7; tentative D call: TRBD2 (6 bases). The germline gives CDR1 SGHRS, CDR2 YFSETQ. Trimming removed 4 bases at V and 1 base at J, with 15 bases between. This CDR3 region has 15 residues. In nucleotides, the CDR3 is TGCGCCAGCAGCCTTAGCGGACTTAAATCCTACGAGCAGTACTTC. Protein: CASSLSGLKSYEQYF.